One and the same sample provided the 4 T cell receptor beta chains below, sequenced in a study of technical replicates of blood from a few donors. Profiled with immunoSEQ multiplex PCR; TCRdb holds only in-frame clones, not every one. The sample includes under 85,000 clones, approximately 94% of them seen just once. The material sequenced was T cells isolated from PBMCs. The receptor source for this set is a human donor in good health.

Comment on this clone: The same CDR3 is also encoded by other DNA sequences in this sample. CDR3 coding DNA: TGTGCCAGCAGCTTACAGGGAAATCAGCCCCAGCATTTT. Translation: CASSLQGNQPQHF. V and J are TRBV13 and TRBJ1-5; weak D call: TRBD1 (5 bases). The CDR3 spans 13 residues. Germline CDR1 PRHDT, CDR2 FYEKMQ (reference sequence). V lost 2 bases and J 4 bases, leaving 6 bases between the germline ends.

This rearrangement joins TRBV5-4 to TRBJ2-7; 8 positions agree with TRBD2. The CDR3 sequence is 15 residues long. J gave up 6 bases and V 0 bases, and 8 bases lay outside the gene matches. Germline CDR1 is SGHNT and CDR2 is YYREEE (reference sequence). The CDR3 DNA follows: TGTGCCAGCAGCTTGGGTGGGCTAGCGGGTCTCGAGCAGTACTTC. It codes for CASSLGGLAGLEQYF.

This sequence joins TRBV7-6 and TRBJ1-3; D is uncertain. V shed 3 bases and J shed 3 bases, with 9 bases lying between them. Germline V lookup: CDR1 SGHVS, CDR2 FNYEAQ. This CDR3 contains 14 residues. The CDR3 bases are TGTGCCAGCAGCTTCAGCGTGATTGGAAACACCATATATTTT. It yields the protein CASSFSVIGNTIYF. Supplemented by reference TRBV7-6 and TRBJ1-3, the full variable domain reads GAGVSQSPRYKVTKRGQDVALRCDPISGHVSLYWYRQALGQGPEFLTYFNYEAQQDKSGLPNDRFSAERPEGSISTLTIQRTEQRDSAMYRCASSFSVIGNTIYFGEGSWLTVV.

The V and J genes are TRBV5-4 and TRBJ1-1; D is undetermined. Trimming took 0 bases from V and 1 from J, leaving 7 bases between them. Germline lookup yields CDR1 SGHNT and CDR2 YYREEE (reference sequence). The CDR3 covers 14 residues. The CDR3 DNA reads TGTGCCAGCAGCTTGGAAGCGAGGAACACTGAAGCTTTCTTT. Its protein product is CASSLEARNTEAFF.